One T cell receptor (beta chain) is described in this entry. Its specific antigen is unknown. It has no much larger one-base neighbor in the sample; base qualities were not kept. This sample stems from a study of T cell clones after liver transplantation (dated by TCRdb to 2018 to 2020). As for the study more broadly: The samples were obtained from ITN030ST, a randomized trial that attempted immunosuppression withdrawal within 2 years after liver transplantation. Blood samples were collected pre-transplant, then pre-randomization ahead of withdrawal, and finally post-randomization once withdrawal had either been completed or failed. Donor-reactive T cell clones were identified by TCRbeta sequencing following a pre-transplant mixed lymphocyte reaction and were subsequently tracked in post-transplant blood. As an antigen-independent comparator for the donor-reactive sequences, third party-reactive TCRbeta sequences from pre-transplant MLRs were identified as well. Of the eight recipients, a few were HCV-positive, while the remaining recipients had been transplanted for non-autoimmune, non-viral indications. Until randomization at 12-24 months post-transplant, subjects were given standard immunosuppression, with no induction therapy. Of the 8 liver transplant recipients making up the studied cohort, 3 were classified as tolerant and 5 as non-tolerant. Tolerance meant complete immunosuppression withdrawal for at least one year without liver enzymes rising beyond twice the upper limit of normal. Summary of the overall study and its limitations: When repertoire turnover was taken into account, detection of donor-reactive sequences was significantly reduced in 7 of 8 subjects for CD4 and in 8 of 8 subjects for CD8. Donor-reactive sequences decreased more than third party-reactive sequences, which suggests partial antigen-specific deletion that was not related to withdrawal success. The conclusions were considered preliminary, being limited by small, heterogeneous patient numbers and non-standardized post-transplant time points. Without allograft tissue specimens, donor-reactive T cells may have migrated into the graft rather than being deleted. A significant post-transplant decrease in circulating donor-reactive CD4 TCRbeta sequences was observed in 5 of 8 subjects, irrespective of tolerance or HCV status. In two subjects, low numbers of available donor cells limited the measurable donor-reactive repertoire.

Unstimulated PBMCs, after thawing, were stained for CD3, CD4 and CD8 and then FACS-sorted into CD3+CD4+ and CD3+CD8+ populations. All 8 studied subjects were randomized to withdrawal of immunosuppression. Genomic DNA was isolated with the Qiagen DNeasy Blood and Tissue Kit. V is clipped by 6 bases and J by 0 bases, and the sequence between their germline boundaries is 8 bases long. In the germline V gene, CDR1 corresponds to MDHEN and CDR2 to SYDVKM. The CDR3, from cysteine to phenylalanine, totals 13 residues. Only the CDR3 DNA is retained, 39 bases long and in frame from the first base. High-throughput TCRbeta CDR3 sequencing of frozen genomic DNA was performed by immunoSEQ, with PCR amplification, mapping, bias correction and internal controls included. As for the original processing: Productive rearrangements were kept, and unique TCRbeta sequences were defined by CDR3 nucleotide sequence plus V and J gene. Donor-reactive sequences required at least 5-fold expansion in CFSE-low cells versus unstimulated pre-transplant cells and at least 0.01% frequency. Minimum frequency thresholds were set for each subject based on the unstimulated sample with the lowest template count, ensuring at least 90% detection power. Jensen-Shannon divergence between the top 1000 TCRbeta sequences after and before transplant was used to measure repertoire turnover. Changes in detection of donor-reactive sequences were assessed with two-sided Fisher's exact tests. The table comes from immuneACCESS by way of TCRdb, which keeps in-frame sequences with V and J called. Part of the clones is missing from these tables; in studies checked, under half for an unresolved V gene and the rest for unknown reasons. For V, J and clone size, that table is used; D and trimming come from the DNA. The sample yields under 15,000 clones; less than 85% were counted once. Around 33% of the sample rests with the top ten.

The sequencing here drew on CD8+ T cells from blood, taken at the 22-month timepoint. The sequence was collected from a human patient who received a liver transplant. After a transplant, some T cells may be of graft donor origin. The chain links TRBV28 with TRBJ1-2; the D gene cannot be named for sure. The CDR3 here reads CASRPNTNYGYTF. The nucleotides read TGTGCCAGCAGACCCAATACTAACTATGGCTACACCTTC.